Included here is one T cell receptor (beta chain) sequence, with context. Its antigen is unknown. The entry originates in a study of cytomegalovirus exposure and HLA in healthy donors. The wider study: Sequencing of some 200 million T cells in an earlier analysis found some 100 million unique TCR beta sequences. Whole-study results and caveats: In an earlier analysis, productive rearrangement rates for most beta V segments clustered near 87% or 30%. Rare TCR sequences dominated, though some public TCRs recurred in many donors.

PCR used 60 Vbeta primers and 13 Jbeta primers. The assay was immunoSEQ multiplex PCR, and TCRdb's table has in-frame clones only and misses some. This sample has about 120,000 clones, with 60% to 85% found just once. The germline V and J ends were trimmed by 4 bases and 6 bases, with 13 bases remaining between them. There are 14 residues in the CDR3. Looked up from germline, CDR1 is SGHDN and CDR2 is FVKESK. Sample: PBMCs. The V call is TRBV14, the J call TRBJ2-1; D unclear. The TCR comes from a woman aged 25 to 39 in good health and CMV-seropositive. CDR3 in amino acids: CASSRGRRGNEQFF. The CDR3 DNA is TGTGCCAGCAGCCGAGGCCGGCGTGGCAATGAGCAGTTCTTC.